This T cell receptor (beta chain) was retrieved from a study of T cell responses to AZD1222 COVID-19 vaccine. Notes on the study in general: Reports indicate that nearly half of spike-specific TCRs are directed at unmutated variant regions. Repertoires were collected only later (after the peak T cell response had occurred).

Note on this clone: Its antigen is not identified.

The data were produced by immunoSEQ multiplex PCR, yet TCRdb's version contains in-frame clones alone and is incomplete. The profile shows 87,000 or so clones, roughly 90% of them singletons. This specimen consisted of peripheral blood, obtained on day 0 of AZD1222 vaccination. The clonotype comes from an adult in good health.

CDR3 amino acids: CASRGGRGGHSSYNEQFF. The CDR3 nucleotides read TGTGCCAGCAGAGGAGGTAGGGGGGGCCATAGCTCCTACAATGAGCAGTTCTTC. The V and J genes are TRBV7-9 and TRBJ2-1; D might be TRBD2 (7 bases). There are 18 residues in the CDR3. Looked up from germline, CDR1 is SEHNR and CDR2 is FQNEAQ (reference sequence). V was shortened by 6 bases and J by 0 bases, with 21 bases between the two germline ends.